A selection of T cell receptor beta chains follows, all from one sample in a study of T cell repertoires in cytomegalovirus infection. TCRdb called the reads again in MiXCR, with one record for every CDR3 protein. The sample contains 85,000 to 120,000 distinct CDR3 sequences, 15% to 20% of which appear only once. The specimen was PBMCs. These receptors were obtained from a human donor in good health (CMV status not recorded). Some clones in this sample may be carry-over from other donors' samples. The CDR3 runs from the conserved cysteine through the conserved F or W. Fields, in order: J gene, V gene, CDR3 protein.

TRBJ2-7	TRBV20-1	CSATDSGTNYEQYF
TRBJ1-4	TRBV27	CASRRRDREDEKLFF
TRBJ1-4	TRBV6-6	CASSSPRGRNEKLFF
TRBJ1-1	TRBV7-8	CASSLDGGEGRQAFF
TRBJ2-3	TRBV11-3	CASGPGTPGLDTQYF
TRBJ2-4	TRBV9	CASSPGTYVRDIQYF
TRBJ1-3	TRBV6-1	CASSEQGAGNTIYF
TRBJ2-1	TRBV11-1	CASSWGTVKDEQFF
TRBJ1-6	TRBV20-1	CSAPGQGWYNSPLHF
TRBJ1-5	TRBV4-3	CASSQDRRANQPQHF
TRBJ2-1	TRBV7-2	CASSLPREQFF
TRBJ2-6	TRBV29-1	CSVAPAAFSGANVLTF
TRBJ1-2	TRBV2	CASNNLAENYGYTF
TRBJ1-6	TRBV5-6	CASKYGAGGSPLHF
TRBJ2-1	TRBV7-2	CASRDQLAGGNEQFF
TRBJ2-3	TRBV5-1	CASRRSGTQTDTQYF
TRBJ2-7	TRBV27	CASSPPRRGGSEQYF
TRBJ2-3	TRBV12-3/TRBV12-4	CASMGGVEDTQYF
TRBJ2-2	TRBV29-1	CSVDGGVGELFF
TRBJ2-5	TRBV20-1	CSADDLASGQETQYF
TRBJ2-5	TRBV7-7	CASSRDREETQYF
TRBJ1-1	TRBV5-5	CASSLGWGNTEAFF
TRBJ1-6	TRBV7-2	CASSPNPGSGSPLHF
TRBJ2-5	TRBV14	CASSPVAGMDETQYF
TRBJ2-7	TRBV7-9	CASCDNVGVSEQYF
TRBJ2-7	TRBV28	CASGTGDYEQYF
TRBJ1-4	TRBV4-1	CASSPSVTRANEKLFF
TRBJ2-7	TRBV11-1	CASSRRRDRAYEQYF